The rows below give T cell receptor delta chains drawn from one sample of a study of TRDV2 sequences in healthy donors. TCRdb called clones anew from the PCR reads with CATT. Of some 2,200 delta-chain clones listed, about 60% are singletons. Material for sequencing was Vd2+ gamma-delta T cells from blood. The source is a human donor in good health. Both conserved end residues are part of each CDR3. Some rows have no size entry. The others give once, few or many, or a class for an expanded clone.

V gene	J gene	clone size	CDR3 protein
TRDV2	TRDJ1	few	CACSEVGDRRTDKLIF
TRDV2	TRDJ1	large	CALIPLGDTSTDKLIF
TRDV2	TRDJ1	few	CACDPVGDTTDKLIF
TRDV2	TRDJ1	NA	CACDSLLGDTGYTDKLIF
TRDV2	TRDJ1	NA	CACDTLLGTDKLIF
TRDV2	TRDJ1	few	CACDSLGSYTDKLIF
TRDV2	TRDJ3	once	CACDTWGVNSDSSWDTRQMFF
TRDV2	TRDJ1	NA	CACDHIRYTDKLIF
TRDV2	TRDJ1	NA	CACDTVGGSTDKLIF
TRDV2	TRDJ3	few	CACDTVSRTGDPGSWDTRQMFF
TRDV2	TRDJ1	NA	CACDPVSVRNDKLIF
TRDV2	TRDJ1	NA	CACDPVLGEHRYTDTLIF
TRDV2	TRDJ1	NA	CACDTLPVLGDTHKTDKLIF
TRDV2	TRDJ1	few	CACDQLLYTDKLIF
TRDV2	TRDJ1	large	CACDEVEGHRTDKLIF
TRDV2	TRDJ1	once	CACDTLRTGLMNGTDKLIF
TRDV2	TRDJ3	NA	CACDRLLVLGDSSWDTRQMFF
TRDV2	TRDJ1	NA	CACVTLLGDNTDKLIF
TRDV2	TRDJ1	NA	CACDLLLGDTNKLIF
TRDV2	TRDJ1	NA	CACDLLGDSSDKLIF
TRDV2	TRDJ1	NA	CACDTLGDTYTDKLIF
TRDV2	TRDJ1	NA	CACDQLLLGDPYTDKLIF
TRDV2	TRDJ1	NA	CACDPLGDTVNDKLIF
TRDV2	TRDJ1	few	CACDMVAGGYSDKLIF